The 14 T cell receptor beta chains below all came from one sample that was sequenced in a study of blood T cell repertoires in COVID-19 (dated by TCRdb to 2018 to 2021). The receptor library was made with the immunoSEQ multiplex PCR assay. In TCRdb, the immuneACCESS table is reduced to in-frame sequences with V and J assigned. These tables do not hold every clone; where another copy was compared, an unresolved V gene accounts for under half, and the others remain unexplained. This sample is represented by 150,000 or so clones; around 87% of them were singletons. Of the sample, roughly 3.9% is held by the ten largest clones. The sequenced sample was PBMCs or T cells enriched from blood (not recorded which). These receptor sequences come from a woman aged 40 to 55 who had been exposed to COVID-19.

The chain uses TRBV6-6 and TRBJ2-5, with D perhaps matching TRBD2 (6 bases). Trimming left V 7 bases short and J 7 bases short, with 19 bases between. The CDR3 contains 14 residues. From germline, CDR1 is MNHNY and CDR2 SVGAGI (reference sequence). Here the CDR3 reads CASNVGTGEGTQYF. In DNA, the CDR3 is TGTGCCAGCAACGTCGGTACGGGAGAGGGGACCCAGTACTTC.

This chain uses TRBV4-1 with TRBJ1-3, with D possibly being TRBD1 (5 bases). V shed 0 bases and J shed 9 bases, with 12 bases lying between them. The CDR3 consists of 14 residues. Per the germline V gene, CDR1 is MGHRA and CDR2 is YSYEKL. As DNA, the CDR3 is TGCGCCAGCAGCCAAGATGGGGCCTGGGGCACCATATATTTT. This codes for CASSQDGAWGTIYF.

This clone was observed once. The V and J genes are TRBV7-9 and TRBJ1-3, with no clear D. The V and J ends lost 4 bases and 0 bases respectively, with 16 bases between them. The CDR3 covers 17 residues. The germline gives CDR1 SEHNR, CDR2 FQNEAQ (reference sequence). In DNA form, the CDR3 reads TGTGCCAGCAGCTCTCCCTTGGACGACTACTCTGGAAACACCATATATTTT. It specifies CASSSPLDDYSGNTIYF. Full variable domain (missing parts from reference TRBV7-9 and TRBJ1-3): DTGVSQNPRHKITKRGQNVTFRCDPISEHNRLYWYRQTLGQGPEFLTYFQNEAQLEKSRLLSDRFSAERPKGSFSTLEIQRTEQGDSAMYLCASSSPLDDYSGNTIYFGEGSWLTVV.

The chain recombines TRBV7-9 with TRBJ2-1, with 8 bases that match TRBD1. Germline-derived CDR1 and CDR2 are SEHNR and FQNEAQ (reference sequence). The junction had 4 bases not matched to a gene; V was cut back by 5 bases and J by 10 bases. The length of the CDR3 is 12 residues. CDR3 sequence reads: CASSQGAREQFF. The CDR3 coding sequence is TGTGCCAGCAGCCAGGGGGCGCGGGAGCAGTTCTTC.

The chain combines TRBV15 with TRBJ1-2, with 8 bases matching TRBD1. This CDR3 has 14 residues. Germline values: CDR1 LNHNV, CDR2 YYDKDF (reference sequence). V lost 0 bases and J lost 6; bases outside the gene matches: 3. The CDR3 region has the DNA TGTGCCACCAGCAGAGATAGGACAGGGAATGGCTACACCTTC. It translates to CATSRDRTGNGYTF. The full variable domain, with the rest looked up from reference TRBV15 and TRBJ1-2, is DAMVIQNPRYQVTQFGKPVTLSCSQTLNHNVMYWYQQKSSQAPKLLFHYYDKDFNNEADTPDNFQSRRPNTSFCFLDIRSPGLGDTAMYLCATSRDRTGNGYTFGSGTRLTVV.

This clone was counted once. V usage is TRBV10-3 and J usage is TRBJ1-1, with a possible D match to TRBD1 (6 bases). The V end was cut by 7 bases, the J end by 2 bases, with 14 bases between. The CDR3 consists of 14 residues. The germline V gene encodes CDR1 ENHRY and CDR2 SYGVKD. CDR3 sequence (DNA): TGTGCCATCACCTCAACAGGGACCAACACTGAAGCTTTCTTT. It encodes CAITSTGTNTEAFF.

The gene calls are TRBV13 and TRBJ1-2, with 9 bases that match TRBD1. The junction had 11 bases not matched to a gene; V was cut back by 1 base and J by 8 bases. CDR1 is PRHDT and CDR2 is FYEKMQ in the germline V gene (reference sequence). The length of the CDR3 is 16 residues. The CDR3 here is CASSLAGDREIDGYTF. CDR3 in DNA: TGTGCCAGCAGCTTAGCAGGGGACAGGGAAATTGACGGCTACACCTTC.

The genes are TRBV12-3 or TRBV12-4 and TRBJ1-2, with D perhaps TRBD1 (6 bases). The V and J ends lost 6 bases and 8 bases respectively, with 16 bases between them. The CDR3 length is 13 residues. The CDR3 sequence: CASSPTGTYGYTF. DNA for the CDR3: TGTGCCAGCAGCCCCACAGGGACGTACGGCTACACCTTC.

This clone showed up just once. The V and J genes are TRBV7-9 and TRBJ2-1; perhaps TRBD2 as D (5 bases). Germline lookup yields CDR1 SEHNR and CDR2 FQNEAQ (reference sequence). The CDR3 runs to 14 residues. Trimming shortened V by 8 bases and J by 6 bases, and 17 bases separated the two germline ends. The CDR3 nucleotides read TGTGCCAGCCGATCCGCGGAGGCCTTCAATGAGCAGTTCTTC. Its translation is CASRSAEAFNEQFF.

This chain connects TRBV6-6 to TRBJ1-3; the D is unclear. The germline V and J ends were trimmed by 2 bases and 0 bases, with 11 bases remaining between them. The CDR3 length is 16 residues. The germline gives CDR1 MNHNY, CDR2 SVGAGI (reference sequence). The CDR3 DNA reads as TGTGCCAGCAGTTACCCTGCGGGGAACTCTGGAAACACCATATATTTT. It specifies CASSYPAGNSGNTIYF.

This sequence joins TRBV7-2 and TRBJ2-5; no clear D gene. The CDR3 extends over 13 amino acids. Trimming removed 5 bases at V and 4 bases at J, with 11 bases between. Germline lookup yields CDR1 SGHTA and CDR2 FQGNSA. The CDR3 protein is CASSVQARETQYF. Written as DNA, the CDR3 is TGTGCCAGCAGCGTTCAGGCGAGAGAGACCCAGTACTTC.

The V call is TRBV19, the J call TRBJ2-7, with 11 bases lining up with TRBD1. V was clipped by 5 bases and J by 6 bases; unmatched bases: 21. The CDR3 has 19 residues. The V gene's germline CDR1 is LNHDA and CDR2 SQIVND (reference sequence). The CDR3 loop reads CASSSRTGGGDAIPGEQYF. Written as DNA, the CDR3 is TGTGCCAGTAGTTCGCGGACAGGGGGCGGTGACGCTATTCCGGGCGAGCAGTACTTC.

The V gene is TRBV27, the J gene TRBJ2-6; TRBD2 aligns across 10 bases. The CDR3 is 17 residues long. Germline-derived CDR1 and CDR2 are MNHEY and SMNVEV (reference sequence). Losses at the gene ends were 5 bases for V and 1 base for J; bases not matched to a gene: 5. CDR3 amino acids: CASSDPTSGSGANVLTF. The CDR3 DNA reads as TGTGCCAGCAGTGATCCGACTAGCGGGTCTGGGGCCAACGTCCTGACTTTC.

The rearrangement uses TRBV6-1 and TRBJ2-7; 8 nucleotides line up with TRBD2. This CDR3 has 13 residues. Germline loops: CDR1 MNHNS, CDR2 SASEGT. The ends lost 2 bases at V and 3 bases at J; junction bases unmatched: 0. The CDR3 nucleotides read TGTGCCAGCAGTGAAAGCGGGAGCTACGAGCAGTACTTC. Encoded protein: CASSESGSYEQYF.